Listed here are 21 T cell receptor beta chains from one sample, sequenced in a study of shared clonotypes between healthy human individuals. Naive CD8 cells were CD45RO-negative, positively selected for CCR7, excluding terminally differentiated effector memory CD45RA+ cells. Profiling relied on immunoSEQ multiplex PCR, and the TCRdb table lists in-frame clones only, not all of them. Among millions of clones, about 93% were seen once, and the ten largest hold approximately 1.7%. Sample: naive CD8+ T cells from PBMCs. The receptor source for this set is a man in his late teens or twenties in good health. Some clones in this sample may be carry-over from other donors' samples.

The chain couples TRBV7-9 to TRBJ2-7; D gene unclear. In germline, CDR1 is SEHNR, CDR2 FQNEAQ (reference sequence). V gave up 5 bases and J gave up 4 bases, with 9 bases separating them. The CDR3 has 12 amino acids. The CDR3 here is CASSKDWYEQYF. DNA of the CDR3: TGTGCCAGCAGCAAAGACTGGTACGAGCAGTACTTC.

The rearrangement joins TRBV27 to TRBJ2-7; 8 bases match TRBD2. This CDR3 is built from 15 residues. J lost 5 bases, V lost 4 bases, and 10 bases had no gene match. CDR1 MNHEY and CDR2 SMNVEV come from the germline V gene (reference sequence). The CDR3 loop reads CASSSVAGLGDEQYF. The CDR3 DNA sequence: TGTGCCAGCAGTTCTGTAGCGGGGCTTGGGGACGAGCAGTACTTC.

The chain's CDR3 is CASSPTSETQYF. DNA of the CDR3: TGTGCCAGCAGTCCCACATCAGAGACCCAGTACTTC. V is TRBV27 and J is TRBJ2-5; no clear D gene. The CDR3 sequence is 12 residues long. Germline values: CDR1 MNHEY, CDR2 SMNVEV (reference sequence). Deletions cut 5 bases from V and 4 bases from J, with 8 bases between.

V is TRBV6-1 and J is TRBJ2-7; 10 bases are a match to TRBD2. The germline CDR1 and CDR2 sequences are MNHNS and SASEGT. J gave up 2 bases and V 3 bases, and 10 bases lay outside the gene matches. The CDR3 has 17 residues. CDR3 in amino acids: CASSEGSGTSVPYEQYF. The CDR3 region has the DNA TGTGCCAGCAGTGAGGGCTCTGGGACTAGCGTACCCTACGAGCAGTACTTC.

This chain uses TRBV27 with TRBJ1-2, with 8 bases identical to TRBD1. The CDR3 loop spans 18 amino acids. V trimming: 0 bases; J trimming: 1 base; junction bases outside the gene matches: 10. Germline V gene sequence: CDR1 MNHEY, CDR2 SMNVEV (reference sequence). DNA for the CDR3: TGTGCCAGCAGTTTATCTGGGACAGGAGCTTCCTTTAACTATGGCTACACCTTC. This gives the protein CASSLSGTGASFNYGYTF.

The chain uses TRBV4-1 and TRBJ1-2, with 7 bases fitting TRBD1. The CDR3 is 14 residues long. V shed 4 bases, J shed 6 bases, and the junction held 8 bases outside the gene matches. Germline CDR1 MGHRA, CDR2 YSYEKL. In DNA form, the CDR3 reads TGCGCCAGCAGCCGGATAGACAGGGCTAATGGCTACACCTTC. Its protein product is CASSRIDRANGYTF.

The chain employs TRBV11-2 and TRBJ2-2; the D call may be TRBD1 or TRBD2 (5 bases each). The CDR3 runs to 15 residues. Trimming shortened V by 4 bases and J by 1 base, and 10 bases separated the two germline ends. Germline V gene lookup returns CDR1 SGHAT and CDR2 FQNNGV. The CDR3 reads CASSSRDQNTGELFF. Here the CDR3 DNA reads TGTGCCAGCAGCTCCCGGGACCAGAACACCGGGGAGCTGTTTTTT. The full variable domain, completed using reference TRBV11-2 and TRBJ2-2, is EAGVAQSPRYKIIEKRQSVAFWCNPISGHATLYWYQQILGQGPKLLIQFQNNGVVDDSQLPKDRFSAERLKGVDSTLKIQPAKLEDSAVYLCASSSRDQNTGELFFGEGSRLTVL.

CDR3 region: CASQSDGYTF. CDR3 in DNA: TGCGCCAGTCAGAGCGATGGCTACACCTTC. The chain joins TRBV23-1 to TRBJ1-2; D call uncertain. TRBV23-1 belongs to the ORF category, with a function that is uncertain. The CDR3 sequence is 10 residues long. Trimming removed 9 bases at V and 6 bases at J, with 8 bases between.

This chain connects TRBV27 to TRBJ2-2, with D unclear. The V end was cut by 7 bases, the J end by 7 bases, with 10 bases between. The CDR3 runs 12 residues. Germline-derived CDR1 and CDR2 are MNHEY and SMNVEV (reference sequence). CDR3 residues: CASTTGHGELFF. The CDR3 nucleotides are TGTGCCAGCACCACTGGGCACGGGGAGCTGTTTTTT.

The rearrangement uses TRBV9 and TRBJ2-1; D perhaps matches TRBD2 (6 bases). CDR1 is SGDLS, CDR2 YYNGEE, per germline. Trimming shortened V by 4 bases and J by 4 bases, and 15 bases separated the two germline ends. This CDR3 is built from 15 residues. This chain's CDR3 is CASSSRGTAYNEQFF. In DNA, the CDR3 is TGTGCCAGCAGCTCCCGCGGGACGGCGTACAATGAGCAGTTCTTC.

The J gene is TRBJ2-3, the V gene TRBV27, with D possibly being TRBD2 (6 bases). Germline assignment: CDR1 MNHEY and CDR2 SMNVEV (reference sequence). V was trimmed by 11 bases and J by 6 bases, leaving 24 bases between them. CDR3 size: 15 residues. CDR3 in DNA: TGTGCCTCCGGATGGCCGATCGGGGGAAGTGATACGCAGTATTTT. Protein product: CASGWPIGGSDTQYF.

The rearrangement uses TRBV9 and TRBJ2-7; 7 bases align to TRBD2. V lost 4 bases to trimming and J lost 2 bases; unmatched junction nucleotides: 12. Germline-derived CDR1 and CDR2 are SGDLS and YYNGEE. The CDR3 covers 16 residues. The DNA of the CDR3 is TGTGCCAGCAGCCCACGGGCCGTACTAGCGACCTACGAGCAGTACTTC. This gives the protein CASSPRAVLATYEQYF.

This rearrangement joins TRBV6-1 to TRBJ1-2; TRBD1 might be the D (5 bases). The CDR3 spans 14 residues. Trimming took off 2 bases at V and 6 bases at J, with 13 bases between the two ends. From germline, CDR1 is MNHNS and CDR2 SASEGT. CDR3 loop: CASSETPAGHGYTF. The CDR3 nucleotides read TGTGCCAGCAGTGAAACCCCGGCAGGGCATGGCTACACCTTC.

V and J are TRBV7-9 and TRBJ2-7; D is undetermined. This CDR3 spans 13 amino acids. Deletions cut 5 bases from V and 6 bases from J, with 14 bases between. CDR1 is SEHNR and CDR2 is FQNEAQ in the germline V gene (reference sequence). DNA of the CDR3: TGTGCCAGCAGCCAACGTTTAGACCCCGAGCAGTACTTC. Translation: CASSQRLDPEQYF. The complete variable domain, with remaining parts taken from reference TRBV7-9 and TRBJ2-7, reads DTGVSQNPRHKITKRGQNVTFRCDPISEHNRLYWYRQTLGQGPEFLTYFQNEAQLEKSRLLSDRFSAERPKGSFSTLEIQRTEQGDSAMYLCASSQRLDPEQYFGPGTRLTVT.

The chain couples TRBV19 to TRBJ2-4; 7 bases agree with TRBD2. J was trimmed by 0 bases and V by 7 bases; bases with no gene match: 6. This CDR3 comprises 15 residues. Germline loops: CDR1 LNHDA, CDR2 SQIVND (reference sequence). The DNA of the CDR3 is TGTGCCAGTACCTCTAGCGGAGGAGCCAAAAACATTCAGTACTTC. Translated, it gives CASTSSGGAKNIQYF.

This rearrangement joins TRBV2 to TRBJ1-4; 7 bases agree with TRBD1. The CDR3 is made up of 15 amino acids. CDR1 SNHLY and CDR2 FYNNEI come from the germline V gene. Trimming cost V 6 bases and J 5 bases; bases outside gene matches: 9. This CDR3 is CASRDGDSRNEKLFF. For the CDR3, the DNA is TGTGCCAGCAGGGACGGGGACAGCCGCAATGAAAAACTGTTTTTT.

V and J are TRBV19 and TRBJ2-3; maybe TRBD1 (6 bases). Looked up from germline, CDR1 is LNHDA and CDR2 is SQIVND (reference sequence). V dropped 8 bases and J dropped 0 bases, with 18 bases sitting between them. The CDR3 extends over 16 amino acids. CDR3 bases: TGTGCCAGTCCTGGGGGCCGGGACCCTAGCACAGATACGCAGTATTTT. Encoded protein: CASPGGRDPSTDTQYF.

Turning to this clone: Other DNA sequences in this sample translate to the same CDR3. The chain recombines TRBV7-3 with TRBJ2-2; 12 bases are shared with TRBD2. Losses at the gene ends were 5 bases for V and 5 bases for J; bases not matched to a gene: 3. The germline gives CDR1 SGHTA, CDR2 FQGTGA. There are 15 residues in the CDR3. The CDR3 is CASSLLAGGTGELFF. The CDR3, as DNA: TGTGCCAGCAGCCTACTAGCGGGAGGTACCGGGGAGCTGTTTTTT.

J is TRBJ1-5 and V is TRBV6-1; D uncertain. The germline CDR1 and CDR2 sequences are MNHNS and SASEGT. V lost 3 bases and J 5 bases, leaving 8 bases between the germline ends. This CDR3 contains 13 residues. This chain's CDR3 is CASSDGLDQPQHF. CDR3 bases: TGTGCCAGCAGTGACGGGCTAGATCAGCCCCAGCATTTT.

The J gene is TRBJ2-1, the V gene TRBV5-4; perhaps D is TRBD1 or TRBD2 (5 bases each). V was shortened by 0 bases and J by 4 bases, with 20 bases between the two germline ends. CDR1 and CDR2 (germline): SGHNT, YYREEE (reference sequence). This CDR3 is built from 18 residues. CDR3 DNA: TGTGCCAGCAGCTTGGGGGGGTTTGGAAACGCTCAATACAATGAGCAGTTCTTC. Translating it yields CASSLGGFGNAQYNEQFF. Full variable domain (outside the CDR3, taken from reference TRBV5-4 and TRBJ2-1): ETGVTQSPTHLIKTRGQQVTLRCSSQSGHNTVSWYQQALGQGPQFIFQYYREEENGRGNFPPRFSGLQFPNYSSELNVNALELDDSALYLCASSLGGFGNAQYNEQFFGPGTRLTVL.

The chain joins TRBV6-1 to TRBJ2-7; a possible D gene is TRBD2 (6 bases). V was cut by 1 base and J by 2 bases, with 12 bases left in between. The CDR3 extends over 15 amino acids. Germline loops: CDR1 MNHNS, CDR2 SASEGT. Here the CDR3 reads CASSEGAGGAYEQYF. The CDR3 nucleotides are TGTGCCAGCAGTGAAGGGGCAGGAGGGGCCTACGAGCAGTACTTC.